The 21 T cell receptor beta chains listed next were all sequenced from one sample in a study of T cell responses to AZD1222 COVID-19 vaccine. Sequencing used immunoSEQ multiplex PCR; TCRdb keeps in-frame clones, though not all of them. The table shows about 78,000 clones, with around 87% occurring only once. Sequencing was performed on peripheral blood, taken on day 0 of AZD1222 vaccination. The receptors were gathered from an adult in good health.

The rearrangement uses TRBV9 and TRBJ1-4; the match to TRBD1 covers 8 bases. J lost 8 bases, V lost 5 bases, and 14 bases had no gene match. There are 16 residues in the CDR3. Germline CDR1 and CDR2: SGDLS and YYNGEE. CDR3: CASSSRTGSGGEKLFF. CDR3 DNA: TGTGCCAGCAGTTCCAGGACAGGGAGCGGCGGGGAAAAACTGTTTTTT. Full variable domain (missing parts from reference TRBV9 and TRBJ1-4): DSGVTQTPKHLITATGQRVTLRCSPRSGDLSVYWYQQSLDQGLQFLIQYYNGEERAKGNILERFSAQQFPDLHSELNLSSLELGDSALYFCASSSRTGSGGEKLFFGSGTQLSVL.

CDR3 nucleotides: TGTGCCATCAGTGTGTCGGGGGATGGTCAGCCCCAGCATTTT. Amino acid sequence: CAISVSGDGQPQHF. V is TRBV10-3 and J is TRBJ1-5; D perhaps matches TRBD1 (5 bases). V lost 4 bases to trimming and J lost 6 bases, with 13 bases between them. The germline V gene encodes CDR1 ENHRY and CDR2 SYGVKD. The CDR3 covers 14 residues.

The chain combines TRBV9 with TRBJ1-2; no reliable D call. There are 13 residues in the CDR3. CDR1 and CDR2 (germline): SGDLS, YYNGEE. The ends were cut back, 3 bases at V and 2 bases at J, with 8 bases in the middle. The CDR3 region has the DNA TGTGCCAGCAGCGCCCAGCCCAACTATGGCTACACCTTC. It encodes CASSAQPNYGYTF.

The table lists this clone with a count of one. The chain uses TRBV7-9 and TRBJ1-2; D is uncertain. Germline values: CDR1 SEHNR, CDR2 FQNEAQ (reference sequence). Trimming took off 2 bases at V and 2 bases at J, with 6 bases between the two ends. This CDR3 has 13 residues. The CDR3 spells CASSLYENYGYTF. The CDR3 nucleotides read TGTGCCAGCAGCTTATATGAAAACTATGGCTACACCTTC. The whole variable domain, remainder taken from reference TRBV7-9 and TRBJ1-2, is DTGVSQNPRHKITKRGQNVTFRCDPISEHNRLYWYRQTLGQGPEFLTYFQNEAQLEKSRLLSDRFSAERPKGSFSTLEIQRTEQGDSAMYLCASSLYENYGYTFGSGTRLTVV.

This clone was seen just once. The CDR3 loop is CASSQWDSMNQPQHF. The CDR3 nucleotides read TGTGCCAGCAGTCAATGGGACAGTATGAATCAGCCCCAGCATTTT. This chain links TRBV6-6 with TRBJ1-5; TRBD1 agrees at 7 bases. The CDR3 is 15 amino acids. CDR1 is MNHNY, CDR2 SVGAGI, per germline (reference sequence). The V gene end was trimmed by 5 bases and the J gene end by 4 bases; junction bases not matched to a gene: 8.

The chain is built from TRBV6-5 and TRBJ2-7; 7 bases align to TRBD2. This CDR3 comprises 14 residues. Germline CDR1 reads MNHEY; CDR2 reads SVGAGI. J was trimmed by 3 bases and V by 6 bases; bases with no gene match: 8. As DNA, the CDR3 is TGTGCCAGCAGAGAGCGGGACGAGGGCTACGAGCAGTACTTC. Translation gives CASRERDEGYEQYF.

V gene TRBV5-6 combines with J gene TRBJ2-2; no firm D call. This CDR3 has 12 residues. The V and J ends lost 1 base and 6 bases respectively, with 4 bases between them. Looked up from germline, CDR1 is SGHDT and CDR2 is YYEEEE. CDR3 sequence reads: CASSLYSGELFF. CDR3 DNA: TGTGCCAGCAGCTTGTATTCCGGGGAGCTGTTTTTT.

The chain employs TRBV14 and TRBJ2-2; 9 bases are shared with TRBD1. With V trimmed by 5 bases and J by 6 bases, 7 bases remained unmatched. Germline lookup yields CDR1 SGHDN and CDR2 FVKESK. The CDR3 totals 15 residues. The DNA of the CDR3 is TGTGCCAGCAGCTATATCGGACAGGGGCCCGGGGAGCTGTTTTTT. This codes for CASSYIGQGPGELFF.

This clone was recorded a few times. The chain joins TRBV7-6 to TRBJ1-1; no clear D. V was trimmed by 5 bases and J by 0 bases, leaving 7 bases between them. Per the germline V gene, CDR1 is SGHVS and CDR2 is FNYEAQ. CDR3 length: 13 residues. CDR3 sequence: CASSPSMNTEAFF. As DNA, the CDR3 is TGTGCCAGCAGCCCCTCCATGAACACTGAAGCTTTCTTT. The whole variable domain, filled in from reference TRBV7-6 and TRBJ1-1, reads GAGVSQSPRYKVTKRGQDVALRCDPISGHVSLYWYRQALGQGPEFLTYFNYEAQQDKSGLPNDRFSAERPEGSISTLTIQRTEQRDSAMYRCASSPSMNTEAFFGQGTRLTVV.

This chain joins TRBV27 and TRBJ1-6, with 8 nucleotides matching TRBD1. Trimming removed 5 bases from V and 10 bases from J; junction bases left unmatched: 16. The germline CDR1 and CDR2 sequences are MNHEY and SMNVEV (reference sequence). This CDR3 comprises 17 residues. The CDR3 region is CASSNYIRTGIKSPLHF. In nucleotides, the CDR3 is TGTGCCAGCAGTAATTACATCCGGACAGGGATTAAATCACCCCTCCACTTT.

This clone was seen a single time. The CDR3 nucleotides read TGTGCCATCACCGCCGGGACTAGATACAATGAGCAGTTCTTC. Residues: CAITAGTRYNEQFF. The genes are TRBV10-3 and TRBJ2-1; 8 bases align to TRBD2. CDR3 length: 14 amino acids. CDR1 and CDR2 from the germline V gene are ENHRY and SYGVKD. The ends lost 7 bases at V and 4 bases at J; junction bases unmatched: 6.

V gene TRBV4-1 combines with J gene TRBJ2-7; D gene unclear. Trimming left V 0 bases short and J 12 bases short, with 18 bases between. From germline, CDR1 is MGHRA and CDR2 YSYEKL. The CDR3 sequence is 14 residues long. This chain's CDR3 is CASSQDRRAGEVYF. The CDR3 nucleotides are TGCGCCAGCAGCCAAGATAGAAGGGCCGGTGAGGTGTACTTC.

This clone appeared once. The V call is TRBV6-1, the J call TRBJ1-4; no definite D call. Per germline, CDR1 MNHNS and CDR2 SASEGT. Trimming cost V 3 bases and J 10 bases, with 18 bases left between them. The CDR3 is made up of 15 amino acids. The CDR3 protein is CASSDDGPIWGKLFF. The CDR3 coding sequence is TGTGCCAGCAGTGATGATGGGCCGATTTGGGGAAAACTGTTTTTT.

This rearrangement joins TRBV5-6 to TRBJ2-7, with D uncertain. This CDR3 region has 18 residues. CDR1 is SGHDT and CDR2 is YYEEEE in the germline V gene. Trimming stripped 1 base from V and 0 bases from J, with 20 bases between. CDR3 nucleotides: TGTGCCAGCAGCTTGAGGGCCGGGTTGAGACGCGACTCCTACGAGCAGTACTTC. It encodes CASSLRAGLRRDSYEQYF.

J is TRBJ2-7 and V is TRBV11-1, with D hard to call. Trimming removed 1 base from V and 1 base from J, with 8 bases in between. CDR3 length: 14 residues. CDR1 and CDR2 (germline): SGHAT, FQDESV (reference sequence). The CDR3 loop is CASSLGGRSYEQYF. The DNA of the CDR3 is TGTGCCAGCAGCTTAGGAGGACGTTCCTACGAGCAGTACTTC.

The gene calls are TRBV10-1 and TRBJ2-3, with D tentatively TRBD1 (6 bases). V dropped 1 base and J dropped 6 bases, with 17 bases sitting between them. CDR1 and CDR2 (germline): WNHNN, SYGVQD (reference sequence). This CDR3 has 16 residues. CDR3 amino acids: CASSEWEQGPGDTQYF. The CDR3 bases are TGCGCCAGCAGTGAGTGGGAACAGGGACCCGGGGATACGCAGTATTTT.

This chain links TRBV11-2 with TRBJ2-5; 16 nucleotides agree with TRBD2. V shed 5 bases, J shed 5 bases, and the junction held 11 bases outside the gene matches. This CDR3 contains 18 residues. The germline CDR1 and CDR2 sequences are SGHAT and FQNNGV. CDR3 in DNA: TGTGCCAGCAGCCCAGGGACTAGCGGGAGGGCCTTTTGGGAGACCCAGTACTTC. Translated: CASSPGTSGRAFWETQYF.

The chain carries TRBV3-1 (or the pseudogene TRBV3-2) and TRBJ2-7, with 8 bases matching TRBD1. Germline CDR1 LGHDT, CDR2 YNNKEL (reference sequence). The CDR3 is made up of 16 amino acids. The V gene end was trimmed by 4 bases and the J gene end by 3 bases; junction bases not matched to a gene: 11. The CDR3 here is CASSPEETGAFYEQYF. CDR3 coding DNA: TGTGCCAGCAGCCCGGAAGAGACAGGGGCTTTCTACGAGCAGTACTTC.

This clone was seen more than once but under ten times. CDR3 nucleotide sequence: TGTGCCAGCAGCTTGGCCCCGGGGACGGGCTACACCTTC. This gives the protein CASSLAPGTGYTF. The chain links TRBV5-6 to TRBJ1-2, with D perhaps matching TRBD1 (5 bases). The V gene's germline CDR1 is SGHDT and CDR2 YYEEEE. V was cut by 0 bases and J by 8 bases, with 11 bases left in between. This CDR3 is 13 amino acids long.

The chain uses TRBV28 and TRBJ1-5; D may be TRBD1 (6 bases). The CDR3 sequence is 14 residues long. The V end was cut by 6 bases, the J end by 9 bases, with 18 bases between. Per germline, CDR1 MDHEN and CDR2 SYDVKM. The CDR3 DNA is TGTGCCAGCAGGGGGGGACACGGTGTCGGGCCCCAGCATTTT. The encoded protein is CASRGGHGVGPQHF.

This chain links TRBV2 with TRBJ2-5; 7 nucleotides agree with TRBD2. From germline, CDR1 is SNHLY and CDR2 FYNNEI. The V and J ends lost 4 bases and 1 base, in that order; junction bases with no gene match: 6. This CDR3 has 15 amino acids. As DNA, the CDR3 is TGTGCCAGCAGTGGAGGATCTAGCGGCCAAGAGACCCAGTACTTC. Protein: CASSGGSSGQETQYF.